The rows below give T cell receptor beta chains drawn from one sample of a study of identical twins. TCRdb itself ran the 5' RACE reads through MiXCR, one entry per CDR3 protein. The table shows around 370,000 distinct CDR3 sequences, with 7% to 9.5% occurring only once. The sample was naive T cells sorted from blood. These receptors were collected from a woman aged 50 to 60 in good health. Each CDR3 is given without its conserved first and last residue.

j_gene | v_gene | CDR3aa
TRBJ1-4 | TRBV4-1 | ASSPGQGGNYRLF
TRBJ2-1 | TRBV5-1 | ASSLALAAENEQF
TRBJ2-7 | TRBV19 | ASSKSKLRGTYEQY
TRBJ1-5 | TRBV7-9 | ASSGGYQPQH
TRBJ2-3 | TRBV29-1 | SVGVGLAITDTQY
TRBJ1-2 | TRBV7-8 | ASSFLRTDYGYT
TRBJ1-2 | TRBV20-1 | SARGLGTHYGYT
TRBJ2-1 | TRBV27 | ASSLARGLNEQF
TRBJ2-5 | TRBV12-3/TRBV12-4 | ASSFEGLAGGRETQY
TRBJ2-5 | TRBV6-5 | ASSYRQPYQETQY
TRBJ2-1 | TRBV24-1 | ATSDPRAPRDNEQF
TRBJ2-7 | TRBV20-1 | SASSGRMYEQY
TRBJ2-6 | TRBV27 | ASSRTAGANVLT
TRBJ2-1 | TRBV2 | ASRAASSYNEQF
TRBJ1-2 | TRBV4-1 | ASSQLSRGHYGYT
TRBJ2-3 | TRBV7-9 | ASSLLAATYADTQY
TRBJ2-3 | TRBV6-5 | ASRRQEGDTQY
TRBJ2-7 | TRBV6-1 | ASGLAVEQY
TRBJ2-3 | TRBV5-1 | ASSLLGTDLTDTQY
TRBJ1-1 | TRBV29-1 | SATGQGQAF
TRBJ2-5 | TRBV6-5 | ASSRTGATIETQY
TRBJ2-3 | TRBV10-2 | ASREATQY
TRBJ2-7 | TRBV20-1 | SVLGQGAGEGEQY
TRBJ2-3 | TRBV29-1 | SVELGNDTQY
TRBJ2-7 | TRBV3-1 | ASSHSTSGTYEQY
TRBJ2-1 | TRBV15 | ATSRARGIRYNEQF
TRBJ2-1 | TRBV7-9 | ASSLGDRGSNEQF
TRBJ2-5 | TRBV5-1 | ASRMASGRYRPGTQY
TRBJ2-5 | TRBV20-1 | SARRPSLGPSQETQY
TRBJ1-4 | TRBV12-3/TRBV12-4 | ASSFKGLANEKLF
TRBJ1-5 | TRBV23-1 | ASSQRVGTVNSNQPQH
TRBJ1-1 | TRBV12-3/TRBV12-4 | ASRKQGIWTEAF
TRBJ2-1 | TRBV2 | ARSPGQGFYNEQF
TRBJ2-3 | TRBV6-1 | ASAEGGTDTQY
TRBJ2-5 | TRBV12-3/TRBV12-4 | ASSYDSIPQY
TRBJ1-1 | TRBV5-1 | ASSFAERGRILNTEAF
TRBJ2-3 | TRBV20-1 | SARSLGDTQY
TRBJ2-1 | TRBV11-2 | ASSVTDRGGNEQF
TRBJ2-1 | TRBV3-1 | ASSQFTSGATNEQF
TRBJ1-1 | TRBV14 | ASSQGSGPFNTEAF
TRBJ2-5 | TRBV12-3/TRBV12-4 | ASSLALGSGETQY
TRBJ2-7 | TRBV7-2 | ASSPGGKASEQY
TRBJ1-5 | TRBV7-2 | ASSLAATGGVGNQPQH
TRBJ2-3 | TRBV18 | ASSPTGTRGTDTQY
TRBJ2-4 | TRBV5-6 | ASSSAGTSSGNIQY
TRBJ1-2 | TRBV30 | AWSVSQTNYGYT